This T cell receptor (beta chain) was recorded in a study of T-cell reconstitution after alpha-beta-depleted transplantation in children. Study conclusions and caveats: For some patients, TCRbeta diversity was high at day 60 because of recipient T cells and thymic progenitors that survived.

In the case of this clonotype: Its antigen is unknown.

TCRbeta library preparation incorporated unique molecular identifiers. One entry per CDR3 protein results from TCRdb running MiXCR on the PCR reads. This table holds about 58,000 distinct CDR3 sequences, 44% found once. Material: PBMCs, mostly from graft donor cells, obtained 360 days after TCRalphabeta/CD19-depleted stem cell transplant. The sequence came from a male patient aged 10 to 17 who had a stem cell transplant for acute lymphoblastic leukemia, so the T cells may come from the graft donor.

DNA for the CDR3: TGTGCCAGCAGCCCCTACTGGGCGGGAGAGAAATTCTACGAGCAGTACTTC. This encodes CASSPYWAGEKFYEQYF. The rearrangement uses TRBV27 and TRBJ2-7; 7 bases match TRBD2. Trimming took 6 bases from V and 3 from J; bases not matched to a gene: 17. This CDR3 spans 17 amino acids. The germline gives CDR1 MNHEY, CDR2 SMNVEV (reference sequence).